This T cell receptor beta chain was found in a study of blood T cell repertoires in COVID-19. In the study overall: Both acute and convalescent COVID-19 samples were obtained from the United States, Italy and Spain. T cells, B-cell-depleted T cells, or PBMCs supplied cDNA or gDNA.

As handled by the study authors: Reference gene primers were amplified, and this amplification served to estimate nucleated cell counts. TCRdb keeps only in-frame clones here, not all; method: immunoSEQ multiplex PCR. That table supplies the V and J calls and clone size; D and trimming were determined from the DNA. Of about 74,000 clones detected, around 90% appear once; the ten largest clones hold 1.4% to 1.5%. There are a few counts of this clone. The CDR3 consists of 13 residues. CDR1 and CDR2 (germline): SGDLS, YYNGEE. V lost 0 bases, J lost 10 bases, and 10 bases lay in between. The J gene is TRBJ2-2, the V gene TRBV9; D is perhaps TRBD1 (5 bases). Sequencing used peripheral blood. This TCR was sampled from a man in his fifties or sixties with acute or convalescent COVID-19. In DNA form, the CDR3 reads TGTGCCAGCAGCGTAGGTGAAGGGGAGGAGCTGTTTTTT. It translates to CASSVGEGEELFF.